This T cell receptor (beta chain) is from a study of Ad26.COV2.S vaccination and SARS-CoV-2 variants. The wider study: The vaccine Ad26.COV2.S was put into the muscle once, or twice with 56 days between. Study-wide results and caveats: The TCR breadth and depth analyses may have produced an underestimate of total T cell responses.

Specified treatment: around 19 received Ad26.COV2.S at low or high dose, single or two shots; about 5 received placebo; per-sample allocation not given. Day 63 following the first vaccine or placebo injection was when the samples were taken. This person who donated was an adult of 18-55 years in Boston. Repertoires were generated with immunoSEQ multiplex PCR, while TCRdb's copy carries only in-frame clones and drops some. The table includes roughly 390,000 clones, approximately 90% detected once. To note about this clone: The antigen is not known.

The V end was cut by 0 bases, the J end by 4 bases, with 7 bases between. The CDR3 runs to 14 residues. The germline V gene encodes CDR1 MNHEY and CDR2 SMNVEV (reference sequence). The chain recombines TRBV27 with TRBJ1-5; no definite D call. Sample: peripheral blood, taken in a trial of Ad26.COV2.S vaccine versus placebo. This TCR derives from a person aged 18-60 years who received the Ad26.COV2.S COVID-19 vaccine or a placebo. Written as DNA, the CDR3 is TGTGCCAGCAGTTTATCGTTAGGGAATCAGCCCCAGCATTTT. It encodes CASSLSLGNQPQHF.